A selection of T cell receptor beta chains follows, all from one sample in a study of cytomegalovirus exposure and HLA in healthy donors. Measured with immunoSEQ multiplex PCR; TCRdb has only the in-frame clones, and not every one. This table holds some 92,000 clones, around 85% found once. Sequencing was done on a sample of PBMCs. These receptors were obtained from a man younger than 45 in good health and CMV-seronegative. Each CDR3 is given with its conserved first and last residue. The order of the fields is D gene, V gene, clone size, J gene, CDR3 DNA, CDR3 protein. D genes are given only for firm matches. Clone size is not always given. Where it is, it says once, few, many or a class for expanded clones.

TRBD2	TRBV7-9	NA	TRBJ2-7	TGTGCCAGCAGCACGACTAGCGGGGGGGAGCAGTACTTC	CASSTTSGGEQYF
TRBD1	TRBV6-1	NA	TRBJ2-7	TGTGCCAGCAGTAAGGGACAGAGCTACGAGCAGTACTTC	CASSKGQSYEQYF
NA	TRBV6-1	NA	TRBJ2-3	TGTGCCAGCAGTGTTCAGCCAGGTTCAGATACGCAGTATTTT	CASSVQPGSDTQYF
NA	TRBV6-1	NA	TRBJ1-1	TGTGCCAGCGGACAACCCATAAGAGGCACTGAAGCTTTCTTT	CASGQPIRGTEAFF
NA	TRBV7-8	NA	TRBJ1-2	TGTGCCAGCAGCTTAGTTCAGGGAAGTGGCTACACCTTC	CASSLVQGSGYTF
TRBD2	TRBV19	NA	TRBJ2-3	TGTGCCAGTAGAGACCGGGGGGGCACAGATACGCAGTATTTT	CASRDRGGTDTQYF
NA	TRBV29-1	few	TRBJ1-1	TGCAGCACGCAGACAGGTTTGTACACTGAAGCTTTCTTT	CSTQTGLYTEAFF
NA	TRBV5-8	once	TRBJ1-1	TGTGCCAGCAGCTTTGAAGCCATGAACACTGAAGCTTTCTTT	CASSFEAMNTEAFF
NA	TRBV7-2	NA	TRBJ1-4	TGTGCCAGCAGCTTACGCCCGCCCTACAGGGCCTCTAATGAAAAACTGTTTTTT	CASSLRPPYRASNEKLFF
TRBD1	TRBV11-3	NA	TRBJ1-6	TGTGCCAGCAGCTTAAAGGCAGGGGGAAGGTCACCCCTCCACTTT	CASSLKAGGRSPLHF
NA	TRBV5-8	NA	TRBJ2-7	TGTGCCAGCAGGCCGGCGCCAGGACATACTTCCTACGAGCAGTACTTC	CASRPAPGHTSYEQYF
TRBD1	TRBV7-6	NA	TRBJ1-5	TGTGCCAGCAGCCGCGACAGGGGCAGAAGTCAGCCCCAGCATTTT	CASSRDRGRSQPQHF
NA	TRBV10-2	NA	TRBJ1-6	TGCGCCAGCAACGAGAGGGGGGCGGGGGATTCACCCCTCCACTTT	CASNERGAGDSPLHF
NA	TRBV11-2	NA	TRBJ1-2	TGTGCCAGCAGCTCGGACAGAACCTATGGCTACACCTTC	CASSSDRTYGYTF
NA	TRBV28	NA	TRBJ2-7	TGTGCCAGCAGGCGGACAGCTGGTTACGAGCAGTACTTC	CASRRTAGYEQYF
NA	TRBV6-5	NA	TRBJ1-5	TGTGCCAGCAGTTACTCAGGAGGGTTGCATCAGCCCCAGCATTTT	CASSYSGGLHQPQHF
NA	TRBV18	NA	TRBJ2-3	TGTGCCAGCTCACCAGCGGACACAGATACGCAGTATTTT	CASSPADTDTQYF
TRBD2	TRBV4-2	NA	TRBJ2-1	TGTGCCAGCAGCCAAGAACTAGCGGGGGACAATGAGCAGTTCTTC	CASSQELAGDNEQFF
NA	TRBV30	NA	TRBJ1-6	TGTGCCTGGAGTGTAAATATACGGGGGTATTCACCCCTCCACTTT	CAWSVNIRGYSPLHF
NA	TRBV7-6	NA	TRBJ2-2	TGTGCCAGCAGCTTAGCGACAGGCACATCGAACACCGGGGAGCTGTTTTTT	CASSLATGTSNTGELFF
TRBD1	TRBV5-4	NA	TRBJ1-3	TGTGCCAGCAGCTTGGAGGGGACAGGGACTGGAAACACCATATATTTT	CASSLEGTGTGNTIYF
NA	TRBV27	few	TRBJ1-4	TGTGCCAGCAGTTTAGAGGGCCCCCCTGGAAAACTGTTTTTT	CASSLEGPPGKLFF
NA	TRBV13	NA	TRBJ1-6	TGTGCCAGCAGCTTTACGGGGGGGGAATCACCCCTCCACTTT	CASSFTGGESPLHF
TRBD1	TRBV6-1	NA	TRBJ2-7	TGTGCCAGCCGGACAGGGGTCCCCTACGAGCAGTACTTC	CASRTGVPYEQYF
NA	TRBV6-4	NA	TRBJ2-3	TGTGCCAGCAGTGACTCGGGCAGGGGATACGATACGCAGTATTTT	CASSDSGRGYDTQYF